The 28 T cell receptor beta chains below were found in one sample sequenced in a study of CD8+ T cells in alopecia areata. Extracted RNA was reverse transcribed into cDNA, the sequencing template. The assay was immunoSEQ multiplex PCR, and TCRdb's table has in-frame clones only and misses some. This table has about 110,000 clones, 50% to 70% appearing once. Sequencing was performed on NKG2D-low CD8+ T cells sorted from blood. The receptors stem from a human donor with alopecia areata.

CDR3 sequence: CSVDHRGLTEAFF. CDR3 DNA sequence: TGCAGCGTTGATCACAGGGGGCTCACTGAAGCTTTCTTT. The V gene is TRBV29-1, the J gene TRBJ1-1; 9 nucleotides align to TRBD1. This CDR3 is built from 13 residues. CDR1 and CDR2 (germline): SQVTM, ANQGSEA. V dropped 3 bases and J dropped 4; count of bases not matched to a gene: 3.

This clone was detected only a few times. This sample includes further DNA sequences coding for the same CDR3. The rearrangement links TRBV4-1 to TRBJ2-7; tentative D call: TRBD1 (5 bases). The CDR3 consists of 14 residues. Trimming took 1 base from V and 1 from J, leaving 8 bases between them. Per germline, CDR1 MGHRA and CDR2 YSYEKL. The CDR3 sequence is CASSQAKGSYEQYF. DNA of the CDR3: TGCGCCAGCAGCCAAGCGAAGGGGTCCTACGAGCAGTACTTC.

V is TRBV27 and J is TRBJ2-5; D could derive from TRBD1 or TRBD2 (6 bases each). The CDR3 sequence is 13 residues long. The V gene's germline CDR1 is MNHEY and CDR2 SMNVEV (reference sequence). V was shortened by 1 base and J by 8 bases, with 11 bases between the two germline ends. The CDR3, as DNA: TGTGCCAGCAGTTTATGGAGGGGGAATACCCAGTACTTC. This translates into CASSLWRGNTQYF.

The chain employs TRBV29-1 and TRBJ1-1; D remains unclear. Germline V gene data show CDR1 as SQVTM and CDR2 as ANQGSEA. The V end lost 6 bases, the J end lost 4 bases, and 12 bases lay between the germline ends. This CDR3 has 12 amino acids. The CDR3 region is CSVGGTGTEAFF. In DNA, the CDR3 is TGCAGCGTAGGAGGAACGGGCACTGAAGCTTTCTTT.

The chain uses TRBV5-4 and TRBJ2-6; D is undetermined. Germline V lookup: CDR1 SGHNT, CDR2 YYREEE (reference sequence). V gave up 7 bases and J gave up 2 bases, with 13 bases separating them. This CDR3 has 15 residues. Here the CDR3 reads CASVGLSPGANVLTF. The CDR3 bases are TGTGCCAGCGTAGGGTTGTCTCCTGGGGCCAACGTCCTGACTTTC.

The chain employs TRBV30 and TRBJ1-1; weak D call: TRBD1 (5 bases). The V gene lost 5 bases and the J gene lost 8 bases, with 15 bases spanning the gap. The length of the CDR3 is 12 residues. The germline gives CDR1 GTSNPN, CDR2 SVGIG (reference sequence). CDR3 nucleotides: TGTGCCTGGGCCCGGGACGGCCGGGAAGCTTTCTTT. It codes for CAWARDGREAFF.

The chain has TRBV7-2 and TRBJ2-1, with unresolved D. V was clipped by 2 bases and J by 5 bases, with 7 bases between them. The length of the CDR3 is 13 residues. Germline V gives CDR1 SGHTA, CDR2 FQGNSA. Here the CDR3 DNA reads TGTGCCAGCAGCTTATGGGTCCACAATGAGCAGTTCTTC. Residues: CASSLWVHNEQFF.

J is TRBJ1-1 and V is TRBV28, with D hard to call. The CDR3 runs 12 residues. Germline values: CDR1 MDHEN, CDR2 SYDVKM. V was pared by 8 bases and J by 4 bases, with 11 bases between. The CDR3 DNA is TGTGCCAGCCAAAAAGGGCTCACTGAAGCTTTCTTT. Encoded protein: CASQKGLTEAFF.

Notes on this clone: A clone one base away is much larger, so this may be a read error. The chain carries TRBV7-2 and TRBJ2-5; D is undetermined. This CDR3 spans 11 amino acids. Trimming removed 2 bases at V and 5 bases at J, with 3 bases between. The germline CDR1 and CDR2 sequences are SGHTA and FQGNSA. The CDR3 bases are TGTGCCAGCAGCTTATCGGAGACCCAGTACTTC. Residues: CASSLSETQYF.

V gene TRBV5-1 combines with J gene TRBJ1-2, with D perhaps matching TRBD1 (6 bases). The CDR3 is 14 amino acids. Trimming removed 1 base from V and 4 bases from J, with 11 bases in between. The germline CDR1 and CDR2 sequences are SGHRS and YFSETQ. CDR3 sequence: CASSLTGGSYGYTF. Here the CDR3 DNA reads TGCGCCAGCAGCTTGACCGGGGGCAGCTATGGCTACACCTTC.

This clone has a handful of counts. The V call is TRBV9, the J call TRBJ2-5; no clear D. V was clipped by 3 bases and J by 4 bases, with 13 bases between them. The CDR3 is 14 residues long. Per germline, CDR1 SGDLS and CDR2 YYNGEE. The CDR3 protein is CASSAWAGGETQYF. DNA for the CDR3: TGTGCCAGCAGCGCCTGGGCAGGCGGAGAGACCCAGTACTTC.

This clone was detected only a few times. The chain links TRBV7-9 to TRBJ2-1, with D perhaps being TRBD1 or TRBD2 (5 bases each). Germline V gene sequence: CDR1 SEHNR, CDR2 FQNEAQ (reference sequence). Trimming stripped 7 bases from V and 6 bases from J, with 16 bases between. The CDR3 sequence is 14 residues long. The CDR3 loop reads CASMLGASINEQFF. The CDR3 coding sequence is TGTGCCAGCATGCTCGGGGCATCTATCAATGAGCAGTTCTTC.

The gene calls are TRBV5-1 and TRBJ2-1; a weak D match, TRBD2 (6 bases). Germline V gene data show CDR1 as SGHRS and CDR2 as YFSETQ. This CDR3 contains 15 residues. Between the trimmed V and J ends, which lost 1 base and 5 bases, there was a span of 13 bases. The CDR3 loop reads CASSLWGGMNNEQFF. As DNA, the CDR3 is TGCGCCAGCAGCTTGTGGGGCGGGATGAACAATGAGCAGTTCTTC.

This clone occurred once. The chain employs TRBV5-6 and TRBJ1-1, with D hard to call. Between the trimmed V and J ends, which lost 0 bases and 0 bases, there was a span of 9 bases. The CDR3 length is 15 residues. The germline CDR1 and CDR2 sequences are SGHDT and YYEEEE. The CDR3 nucleotides read TGTGCCAGCAGCTTGGACAGAAGCCTGAACACTGAAGCTTTCTTT. Residues: CASSLDRSLNTEAFF.

The V and J genes are TRBV13 and TRBJ2-1, with D uncertain. Germline V gene lookup returns CDR1 PRHDT and CDR2 FYEKMQ (reference sequence). The length of the CDR3 is 14 residues. Trimming cost V 5 bases and J 2 bases, with 10 bases left between them. CDR3 nucleotides: TGTGCCAGCAGCGTACTACAACCCTACAATGAGCAGTTCTTC. The encoded protein is CASSVLQPYNEQFF.

This CDR3 is CASRTGGGETQYF. The CDR3 DNA reads as TGTGCCAGCAGGACAGGGGGCGGAGAGACCCAGTACTTC. V is TRBV28 and J is TRBJ2-5; TRBD1 agrees at 10 bases. The CDR3 has 13 residues. The germline gives CDR1 MDHEN, CDR2 SYDVKM. The trim removed 6 bases at V and 4 bases at J, leaving 2 bases unmatched.

The chain carries TRBV7-6 and TRBJ1-1; a weak D match, TRBD1 (6 bases). CDR3 length equals 14 residues. Trimming cost V 3 bases and J 1 base, with 9 bases left between them. The germline V gene encodes CDR1 SGHVS and CDR2 FNYEAQ. CDR3 sequence: CASSFGRGNTEAFF. The CDR3 region has the DNA TGTGCCAGCAGCTTCGGCAGGGGGAACACTGAAGCTTTCTTT.

In its sample, this clone was seen a few times. V is TRBV7-3 and J is TRBJ2-3; 11 bases agree with TRBD2. The CDR3 is made up of 15 amino acids. The junction had 5 bases not matched to a gene; V was cut back by 3 bases and J by 6 bases. The germline CDR1 and CDR2 sequences are SGHTA and FQGTGA. The CDR3: CASSLTSGDGDTQYF. The CDR3, as DNA: TGTGCCAGCAGCTTGACTAGCGGGGACGGCGATACGCAGTATTTT.

The chain joins TRBV4-1 to TRBJ1-1, with D hard to call. The germline V gene encodes CDR1 MGHRA and CDR2 YSYEKL. V dropped 1 base and J dropped 2 bases, with 11 bases sitting between them. The CDR3 totals 15 residues. This chain's CDR3 is CASSQGWQANTEAFF. In nucleotides, the CDR3 is TGCGCCAGCAGCCAAGGTTGGCAGGCAAACACTGAAGCTTTCTTT.

The gene calls are TRBV6-6 and TRBJ2-7, with TRBD2 as a possible D gene (5 bases). The CDR3 length is 13 residues. V was cut by 7 bases and J by 5 bases, with 15 bases left in between. Germline CDR1 MNHNY, CDR2 SVGAGI (reference sequence). The CDR3 DNA reads TGTGCCAGCACCCCCCCGGGGATGCACGAGCAGTACTTC. This codes for CASTPPGMHEQYF.

The table lists this clone with a few counts. The chain uses TRBV9 and TRBJ2-2; D is unclear. The CDR3 runs 17 residues. V was shortened by 3 bases and J by 0 bases, with 15 bases between the two germline ends. CDR1 and CDR2 (germline): SGDLS, YYNGEE. Here the CDR3 DNA reads TGTGCCAGCAGCGGACAAGCGAGAATGGCGAACACCGGGGAGCTGTTTTTT. Translated: CASSGQARMANTGELFF.

The rearrangement uses TRBV7-6 and TRBJ2-1, with a tentative D call TRBD2 (5 bases). V gave up 6 bases and J gave up 8 bases, with 14 bases separating them. Germline lookup yields CDR1 SGHVS and CDR2 FNYEAQ. The CDR3 runs to 13 residues. The CDR3 spells CASRPKGVDEQFF. The CDR3 region has the DNA TGTGCCAGCAGACCGAAGGGAGTGGATGAGCAGTTCTTC.

This clone has just a few counts. This chain connects TRBV19 to TRBJ1-2; tentatively, D is TRBD1 (6 bases). The CDR3 runs 16 residues. The germline V gene encodes CDR1 LNHDA and CDR2 SQIVND (reference sequence). V lost 0 bases and J 0 bases, leaving 11 bases between the germline ends. CDR3 protein: CASSIERTDPNYGYTF. The DNA of the CDR3 is TGTGCCAGTAGTATAGAAAGGACAGATCCTAACTATGGCTACACCTTC.

This clone was recorded only once. The rearrangement links TRBV25-1 to TRBJ2-4; D gene uncertain. The germline gives CDR1 MGHDK, CDR2 SYGVNS. The V and J ends lost 8 bases and 1 base respectively, with 12 bases between them. The CDR3 spans 14 residues. CDR3 bases: TGTGCCAGCCGTACGATGAGGGCCAAAAACATTCAGTACTTC. Its translation is CASRTMRAKNIQYF.

This chain uses TRBV28 with TRBJ2-7, with TRBD2 as a possible D gene (5 bases). Germline V gives CDR1 MDHEN, CDR2 SYDVKM. Trimming cost V 5 bases and J 3 bases, with 14 bases left between them. The CDR3 spans 14 residues. The CDR3 nucleotides are TGTGCCAGCAGTGTCTCCGACGGGATCTACGAGCAGTACTTC. Translation gives CASSVSDGIYEQYF.

Worth noting for this clone: Other nucleotide sequences in the sample specify the same CDR3. The V gene is TRBV5-6, the J gene TRBJ2-7; no firm D call. CDR1 is SGHDT, CDR2 YYEEEE, per germline. V was pared by 4 bases and J by 6 bases, with 11 bases between. This CDR3 comprises 12 residues. CDR3 in amino acids: CASSTQQGEQYF. The CDR3 nucleotides read TGTGCCAGCAGCACTCAACAAGGCGAGCAGTACTTC.

The J gene is TRBJ2-7, the V gene TRBV5-1; 13 bases agree with TRBD2. CDR3 length: 15 residues. The germline V gene encodes CDR1 SGHRS and CDR2 YFSETQ. V dropped 6 bases and J dropped 9; count of bases not matched to a gene: 12. CDR3 DNA sequence: TGCGCCAGCACCGGGACTAGCGGGGACTTACGAGTGCAGTACTTC. Translating gives CASTGTSGDLRVQYF.

The V call is TRBV2, the J call TRBJ2-5, with a possible D match to TRBD1 (5 bases). With 10 bases removed from V and 2 bases from J, the gap between germline ends came to 14 bases. In germline, CDR1 is SNHLY, CDR2 FYNNEI. The CDR3 totals 13 residues. CDR3 bases: TGTGCCATCCTGGGGCAGGCGCAAGAGACCCAGTACTTC. It specifies CAILGQAQETQYF.